A selection of T cell receptor beta chains follows, all from one sample in a study of T-cell reconstitution after alpha-beta-depleted transplantation in children. TCRdb used MiXCR to reprocess the PCR reads, holding one entry per CDR3 protein. The profile shows 540,000 or so distinct CDR3 sequences, 23% of them singletons. The sequenced sample was PBMCs, mostly from graft donor cells, obtained 360 days after TCRalphabeta/CD19-depleted stem cell transplant. The receptors here all came from a boy under three years old who had a stem cell transplant for acute myeloid leukemia, so the T cells may come from the graft donor. Each CDR3 is given with its conserved first and last residue. A D gene is named only where the DNA matches it firmly. The size field is filled for only some rows; it gives once, few, many or a size class.

size,D,V,J,DNA,CDR3
many,.,TRBV20-1,TRBJ2-1,TGCAGTGCTATGAGGGACTCCTACAATGAGCAGTTCTTC,CSAMRDSYNEQFF
many,.,TRBV6-5,TRBJ1-1,TGTGCCAGCAGTTACGGTGGACCGATGAACACTGAAGCTTTCTTT,CASSYGGPMNTEAFF
.,.,TRBV2,TRBJ2-2,TGTGCCAGCAGTGAGAGGTCCGCCGGGGAGCTGTTTTTT,CASSERSAGELFF
many,.,TRBV4-1,TRBJ2-5,TGCGCCAGCAGCCCGTTCGGGGAAAGAGAGACCCAGTACTTC,CASSPFGERETQYF
few,.,TRBV20-1,TRBJ1-3,TGCAGTGCTCGACGACCCGTTTCGGGGGTTGTCTCTGGAAACACCATATATTTT,CSARRPVSGVVSGNTIYF
few,.,TRBV6-5,TRBJ2-2,TGTGCCAGCAGTTACTCCCTTGCGCGGGGTCGCACCGGGGAGCTGTTTTTT,CASSYSLARGRTGELFF
.,.,TRBV6-1,TRBJ2-3,TGTGCCAGCAGTGTGGTGCGAAATGACCCAGATACGCAGTATTTT,CASSVVRNDPDTQYF
.,.,TRBV28,TRBJ2-1,TGTGCCAGCAGCTCAGGACGGACAGTCAATGAGCAGTTCTTC,CASSSGRTVNEQFF
few,.,TRBV4-3,TRBJ1-2,TGCGCCAGCAGCCCCCGGAACCGCCAAGACCGCTATGGCTACACCTTC,CASSPRNRQDRYGYTF
.,.,TRBV7-2,TRBJ2-3,TGTGCCAGCAGCTTAGTAGACGTCACAGATACGCAGTATTTT,CASSLVDVTDTQYF
few,.,TRBV12-3/TRBV12-4,TRBJ2-7,TGTGCCAGCAGCCCCCAGAACTACGAGCAGTACTTC,CASSPQNYEQYF
.,.,TRBV4-2,TRBJ1-5,TGTGCCAGCAGCCAAGATGTGGCCAGGGCGAGAAACAATCAGCCCCAGCATTTT,CASSQDVARARNNQPQHF
few,.,TRBV7-2,TRBJ2-6,TGTGCCAGCAGCTTCGCAGCTGGGGCCAACGTCCTGACTTTC,CASSFAAGANVLTF
.,TRBD1,TRBV13,TRBJ1-1,TGTGCCAGCAGCTTCCTACGGGACAGGGGGTTCAGGGGCACTGAAGCTTTCTTT,CASSFLRDRGFRGTEAFF
once,.,TRBV15,TRBJ2-5,TGTGCCACCAGCAGAGATCCCGGGGGAGAGACCCAGTACTTC,CATSRDPGGETQYF
many,.,TRBV20-1,TRBJ2-6,TGCAGTGCGACTTCCCAGAGCCTTGGGGCCAACGTCCTGACTTTC,CSATSQSLGANVLTF
.,.,TRBV6-2/TRBV6-3,TRBJ2-1,TGTGCCAGCACCCGAACAGGTTACAATGAGCAGTTCTTC,CASTRTGYNEQFF
.,.,TRBV7-2,TRBJ2-7,TGTGCAGGGGTAGACCTTTTAACCTACGAGCAGTACTTC,CAGVDLLTYEQYF
.,.,TRBV25-1,TRBJ2-1,TGTGCCACCTCCCAACGACAAGGTGGCAATGAGCAGTTCTTC,CATSQRQGGNEQFF
many,.,TRBV7-9,TRBJ2-3,TGTGCCAGCAGCTTAGTTTTGGGGAACACAGATACGCAGTATTTT,CASSLVLGNTDTQYF
.,.,TRBV12-3/TRBV12-4,TRBJ2-3,TGTGCCAGCAGTTTAAGACTAGGCACAGATACGCAGTATTTT,CASSLRLGTDTQYF
.,TRBD2,TRBV20-1,TRBJ2-1,TGCAGTGCTAGACCCCCCAACGGACTAGCCCATGAGCAGTTCTTC,CSARPPNGLAHEQFF
few,TRBD2,TRBV12-3/TRBV12-4,TRBJ2-3,TGTGCCAGCAGTTCTCTAGCGGGGCGCACAGATACGCAGTATTTT,CASSSLAGRTDTQYF
few,.,TRBV10-3,TRBJ2-1,TGTGCCATCAGTGACAGGGTAAATGAGCAGTTCTTC,CAISDRVNEQFF
.,TRBD1,TRBV6-1,TRBJ1-1,TGTGCCAGCAGTGCCACGTTGGACAGGGGAATATTCATGAACACTGAAGCTTTCTTT,CASSATLDRGIFMNTEAFF
many,.,TRBV6-2/TRBV6-3,TRBJ2-1,TGTGCCAGCGGCGGTCAGTCTAGCCCAGCAAATGAGCAGTTCTTC,CASGGQSSPANEQFF
many,.,TRBV11-1,TRBJ2-5,TGTGCCAGCAGCCCTAGTCGAGGGGGTCGGGAGACCCAGTACTTC,CASSPSRGGRETQYF
.,.,TRBV6-5,TRBJ1-2,TGTGCCAGCAGGAGGGATCGGTATGGCTACACCTTC,CASRRDRYGYTF
many,TRBD2,TRBV29-1,TRBJ2-3,TGCAGCATCCGCGGGGGGTTTCGCACAGATACGCAGTATTTT,CSIRGGFRTDTQYF
many,TRBD2,TRBV28,TRBJ2-1,TGTGCCAGCAGCCAAGGACTAGCGGGGGGCTCGTTCTTC,CASSQGLAGGSFF
few,TRBD1,TRBV7-6,TRBJ2-7,TGTGCCAGCAGCCTCAGACAGGGGGCTTCGGACGAGCAGTACTTC,CASSLRQGASDEQYF
.,.,TRBV29-1,TRBJ2-5,TGCAGCGTTGCCTGGACGGTACAAGAGACCCAGTACTTC,CSVAWTVQETQYF
.,.,TRBV19,TRBJ1-5,TGTGCCAGTAGTAGGGGGCTACAGCCCCAGCATTTT,CASSRGLQPQHF
.,.,TRBV29-1,TRBJ2-3,TGCAGCGTTGCTCTAATTAACACAGATACGCAGTATTTT,CSVALINTDTQYF
.,.,TRBV7-6,TRBJ1-5,TGTGCCAGCAGCATACAGGTTAATCAGCCCCAGCATTTT,CASSIQVNQPQHF
.,.,TRBV6-1,TRBJ2-2,TGTGCCAGCTGCTTAGGGGTCACCGGGGAGCTGTTTTTT,CASCLGVTGELFF
many,.,TRBV20-1,TRBJ2-4,TGCAGTGCTAGCCACCCGAGAGGAGGGGCAGGGTTTAACATTCAGTACTTC,CSASHPRGGAGFNIQYF
few,TRBD2,TRBV20-1,TRBJ2-1,TGCAGTGCTAGATCGGGCGGGGGGGTTTACAATGAGCAGTTCTTC,CSARSGGGVYNEQFF
few,.,TRBV20-1,TRBJ2-7,TGCAGGGAGTCATGGGGACACATCTCCTACGAGCAGTACTTC,CRESWGHISYEQYF
few,TRBD1,TRBV28,TRBJ2-1,TGTGCCAGCAGTTGGGACAGGGGGACCAATGAGCAGTTCTTC,CASSWDRGTNEQFF
few,.,TRBV6-6,TRBJ2-7,TGTGCCAGCGGGGCACCTGATTCCTACGAGCAGTACTTC,CASGAPDSYEQYF
few,.,TRBV12-3/TRBV12-4,TRBJ1-1,TGTGCCAGCAGTTTATCTCTCCGTACTGAAGCTTTCTTT,CASSLSLRTEAFF